This T cell receptor (beta chain) emerged from a study of PD-L1 blockade in urothelial cancer. V dropped 0 bases and J dropped 3; count of bases not matched to a gene: 11. This CDR3 region has 18 residues. Germline V CDR1 and CDR2: SGHTA, FQGNSA. Described time point: pretreatment peripheral blood. The assay was immunoSEQ multiplex PCR, and TCRdb's table has in-frame clones only and misses some. The data show about 52,000 clones, around 74% seen once. This clone was seen more than once but under ten times. The source of this sequence is a man between 65 and 85 years old with urothelial cancer. The genes are TRBV7-2 and TRBJ2-3; 8 bases are a match to TRBD2. The source material was PBMCs, sampled around atezolizumab (anti-PD-L1) treatment. CDR3 DNA: TGTGCCAGCAGCTTAGCGGTTAGCCCTGGGACTAGGACAGATACGCAGTATTTT. This encodes CASSLAVSPGTRTDTQYF.